The 2 T cell receptor beta chains presented below share a single source sample, sequenced in a study of shared clonotypes between healthy human individuals. Sequencing was performed with immunoSEQ multiplex PCR; in TCRdb, only in-frame clones are kept and a portion is missing. The table shows some 2,400,000 clones, with nearly 97% occurring only once. The sample taken for sequencing was naive CD4+ T cells sorted from blood. Subset given: CD45RA+ positively selected. These receptors were obtained from a man aged 18 to 29 in good health.

The chain uses TRBV5-5 and TRBJ1-1, with 11 bases lining up with TRBD1. The CDR3 totals 15 residues. V lost 1 base, J lost 6 bases, and 5 bases stayed unmatched. The V gene's germline CDR1 is SGHKS and CDR2 YYEKEE (reference sequence). CDR3 amino acids: CASSLSGQGAAEAFF. CDR3 nucleotide sequence: TGTGCCAGCAGCTTGAGCGGACAGGGGGCTGCTGAAGCTTTCTTT. Supplemented by reference TRBV5-5 and TRBJ1-1, the full variable domain reads DAGVTQSPTHLIKTRGQQVTLRCSPISGHKSVSWYQQVLGQGPQFIFQYYEKEERGRGNFPDRFSARQFPNYSSELNVNALLLGDSALYLCASSLSGQGAAEAFFGQGTRLTVV.

This chain connects TRBV28 to TRBJ2-1; TRBD2 matches at 8 bases. V was clipped by 6 bases and J by 0 bases; unmatched bases: 7. Per germline, CDR1 MDHEN and CDR2 SYDVKM. This CDR3 comprises 16 residues. CDR3 sequence: CASRSLAGGSYNEQFF. The CDR3 DNA reads as TGTGCCAGCAGGTCTCTCGCGGGGGGCTCCTACAATGAGCAGTTCTTC.